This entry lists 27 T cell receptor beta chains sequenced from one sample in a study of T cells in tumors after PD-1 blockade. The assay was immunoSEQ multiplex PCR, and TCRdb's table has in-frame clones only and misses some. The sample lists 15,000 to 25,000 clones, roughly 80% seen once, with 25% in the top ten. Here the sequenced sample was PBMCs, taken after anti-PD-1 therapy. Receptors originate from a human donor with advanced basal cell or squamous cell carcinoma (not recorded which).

DNA of the CDR3: TGTGCCAGTAGTGCCCGACAGGGAGGCACTGAAGCTTTCTTT. Translating it yields CASSARQGGTEAFF. This chain connects TRBV19 to TRBJ1-1; the match to TRBD1 covers 7 bases. This CDR3 contains 14 residues. Germline CDR1 reads LNHDA; CDR2 reads SQIVND (reference sequence). J lost 4 bases, V lost 5 bases, and 7 bases had no gene match.

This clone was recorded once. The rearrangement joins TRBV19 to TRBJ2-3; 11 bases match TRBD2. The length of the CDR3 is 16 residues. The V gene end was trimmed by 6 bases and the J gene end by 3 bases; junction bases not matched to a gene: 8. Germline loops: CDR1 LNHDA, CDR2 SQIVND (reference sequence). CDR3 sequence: CASSRGLAAGTDTQYF. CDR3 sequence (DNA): TGTGCCAGTAGCCGGGGACTAGCGGCGGGGACAGATACGCAGTATTTT.

The CDR3 DNA sequence: TGTGCCAGCAGGGAGGGGGGCTATGGCTACACCTTC. Translation: CASREGGYGYTF. The rearrangement uses TRBV6-5 and TRBJ1-2; a possible D gene is TRBD1 (6 bases). Germline V gene lookup returns CDR1 MNHEY and CDR2 SVGAGI. The CDR3 loop spans 12 amino acids. Trimming stripped 6 bases from V and 4 bases from J, with 9 bases between.

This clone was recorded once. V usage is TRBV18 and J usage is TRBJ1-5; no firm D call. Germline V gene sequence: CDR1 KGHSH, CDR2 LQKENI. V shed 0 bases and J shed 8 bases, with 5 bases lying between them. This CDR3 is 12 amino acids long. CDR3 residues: CASSPPGEPQHF. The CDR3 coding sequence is TGTGCCAGCTCACCACCTGGCGAGCCCCAGCATTTT. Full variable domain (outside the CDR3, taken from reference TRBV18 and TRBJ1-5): NAGVMQNPRHLVRRRGQEARLRCSPMKGHSHVYWYRQLPEEGLKFMVYLQKENIIDESGMPKERFSAEFPKEGPSILRIQQVVRGDSAAYFCASSPPGEPQHFGDGTRLSIL.

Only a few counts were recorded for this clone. CDR3 region: CASSERLAGGPGGYNEQFF. CDR3 nucleotide sequence: TGTGCCAGCAGCGAAAGACTAGCGGGAGGGCCGGGTGGCTACAATGAGCAGTTCTTC. V is TRBV7-9 and J is TRBJ2-1; 14 nucleotides line up with TRBD2. This CDR3 region has 19 residues. The trim removed 5 bases at V and 3 bases at J, leaving 12 bases unmatched. Germline V gene data show CDR1 as SEHNR and CDR2 as FQNEAQ (reference sequence).

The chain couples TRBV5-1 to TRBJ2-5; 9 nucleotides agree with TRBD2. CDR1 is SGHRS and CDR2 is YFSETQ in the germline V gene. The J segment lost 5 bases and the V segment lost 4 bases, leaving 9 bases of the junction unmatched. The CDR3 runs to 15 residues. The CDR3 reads CASSGSGGPGETQYF. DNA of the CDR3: TGCGCCAGCAGCGGCAGCGGGGGGCCTGGGGAGACCCAGTACTTC.

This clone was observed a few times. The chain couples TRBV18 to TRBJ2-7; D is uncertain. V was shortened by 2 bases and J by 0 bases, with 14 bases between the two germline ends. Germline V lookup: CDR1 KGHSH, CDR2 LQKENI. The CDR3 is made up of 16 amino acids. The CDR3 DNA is TGTGCCAGCTCACCAATTAGTACGGGCATCTCCTACGAGCAGTACTTC. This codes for CASSPISTGISYEQYF.

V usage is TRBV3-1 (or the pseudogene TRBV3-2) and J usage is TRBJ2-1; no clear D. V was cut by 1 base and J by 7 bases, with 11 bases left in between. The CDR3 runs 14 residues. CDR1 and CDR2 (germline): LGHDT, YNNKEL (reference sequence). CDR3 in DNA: TGTGCCAGCAGCCAAGTAGTTAGGGCAAATGAGCAGTTCTTC. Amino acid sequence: CASSQVVRANEQFF.

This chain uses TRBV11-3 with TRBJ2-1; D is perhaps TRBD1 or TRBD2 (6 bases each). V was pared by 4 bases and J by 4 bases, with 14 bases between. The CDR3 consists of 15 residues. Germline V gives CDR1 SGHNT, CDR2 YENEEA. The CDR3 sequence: CASSYRLGGYNEQFF. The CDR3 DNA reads TGTGCCAGCAGCTACCGCTTAGGGGGGTACAATGAGCAGTTCTTC.

CDR3 amino acids: CASSLDADTQYF. CDR3 coding DNA: TGCGCCAGCAGCTTGGATGCAGATACGCAGTATTTT. The chain links TRBV5-1 to TRBJ2-3; D gene ambiguous. CDR1 and CDR2 (germline): SGHRS, YFSETQ. Trimming left V 0 bases short and J 4 bases short, with 3 bases between. The length of the CDR3 is 12 residues.

Here the CDR3 DNA reads TGCAGCGCTGACTTGGGCTCTGGAAACACCATATATTTT. This encodes CSADLGSGNTIYF. V gene TRBV29-1 combines with J gene TRBJ1-3, with D hard to call. V was pared by 7 bases and J by 0 bases, with 10 bases between. Germline V CDR1 and CDR2: SQVTM, ANQGSEA. This CDR3 comprises 13 residues.

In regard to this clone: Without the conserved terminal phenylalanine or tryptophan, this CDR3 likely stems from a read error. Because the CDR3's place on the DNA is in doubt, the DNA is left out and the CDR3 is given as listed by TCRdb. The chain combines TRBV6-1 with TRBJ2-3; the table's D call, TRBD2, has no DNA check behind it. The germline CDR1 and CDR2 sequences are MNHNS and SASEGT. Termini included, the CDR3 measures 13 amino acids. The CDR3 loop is CASSEEGGLARGI.

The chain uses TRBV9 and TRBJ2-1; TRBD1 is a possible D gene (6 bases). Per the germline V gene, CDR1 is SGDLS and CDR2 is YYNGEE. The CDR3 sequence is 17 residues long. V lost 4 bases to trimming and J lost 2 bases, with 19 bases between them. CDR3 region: CASSPTPKQGAYNEQFF. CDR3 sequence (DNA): TGTGCCAGCAGCCCGACCCCCAAACAGGGCGCCTACAATGAGCAGTTCTTC. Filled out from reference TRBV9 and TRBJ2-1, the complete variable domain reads DSGVTQTPKHLITATGQRVTLRCSPRSGDLSVYWYQQSLDQGLQFLIQYYNGEERAKGNILERFSAQQFPDLHSELNLSSLELGDSALYFCASSPTPKQGAYNEQFFGPGTRLTVL.

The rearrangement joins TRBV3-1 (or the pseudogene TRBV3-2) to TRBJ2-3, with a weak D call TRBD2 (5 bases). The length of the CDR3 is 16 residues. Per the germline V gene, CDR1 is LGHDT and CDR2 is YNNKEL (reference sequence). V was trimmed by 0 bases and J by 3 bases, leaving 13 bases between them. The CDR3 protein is CASSQDLALGTDTQYF. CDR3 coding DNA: TGTGCCAGCAGCCAAGATCTAGCCCTTGGTACAGATACGCAGTATTTT.

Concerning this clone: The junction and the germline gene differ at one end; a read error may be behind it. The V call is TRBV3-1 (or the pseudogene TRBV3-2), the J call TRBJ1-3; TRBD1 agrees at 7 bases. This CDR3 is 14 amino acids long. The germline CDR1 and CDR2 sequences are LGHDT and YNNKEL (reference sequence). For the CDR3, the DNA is TGTGCCAGCAACCAAGGGGGCGCTGGAAACACCATATATTTT. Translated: CASNQGGAGNTIYF.

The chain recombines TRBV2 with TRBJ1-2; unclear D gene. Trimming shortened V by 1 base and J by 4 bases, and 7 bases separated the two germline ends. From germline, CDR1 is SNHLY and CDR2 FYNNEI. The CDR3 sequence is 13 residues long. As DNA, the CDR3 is TGTGCCAGCAGTGAAGACGCCACCTATGGCTACACCTTC. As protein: CASSEDATYGYTF.

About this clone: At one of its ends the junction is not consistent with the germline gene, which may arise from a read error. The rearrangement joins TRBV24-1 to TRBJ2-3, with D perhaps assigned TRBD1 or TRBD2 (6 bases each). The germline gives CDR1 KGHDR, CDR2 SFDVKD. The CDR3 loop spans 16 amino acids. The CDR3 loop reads CATSSQGYGSKDTQYF. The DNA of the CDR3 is TGTGCCACCAGTTCCCAGGGGTACGGGAGCAAAGATACGCAGTATTTT.

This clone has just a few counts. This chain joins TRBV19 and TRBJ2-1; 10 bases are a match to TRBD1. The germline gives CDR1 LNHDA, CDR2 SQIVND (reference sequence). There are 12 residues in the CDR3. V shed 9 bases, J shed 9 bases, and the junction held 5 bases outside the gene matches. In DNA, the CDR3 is TGTGCCAGGGGACAGGGGTTTGGTGAGCAGTTCTTC. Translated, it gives CARGQGFGEQFF.

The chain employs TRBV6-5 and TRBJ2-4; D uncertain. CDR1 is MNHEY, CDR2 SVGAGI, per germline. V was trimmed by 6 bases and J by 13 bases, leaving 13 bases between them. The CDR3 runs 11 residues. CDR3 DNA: TGTGCCAGCAGCTTCCATGTCGACCAGTACTTC. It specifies CASSFHVDQYF.

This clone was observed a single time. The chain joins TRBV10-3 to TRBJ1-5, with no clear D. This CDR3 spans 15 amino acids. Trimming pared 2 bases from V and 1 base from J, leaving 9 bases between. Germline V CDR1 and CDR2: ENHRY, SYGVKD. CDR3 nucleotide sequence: TGTGCCATCAGTGAGGGGGTCCAGAGCAATCAGCCCCAGCATTTT. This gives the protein CAISEGVQSNQPQHF.

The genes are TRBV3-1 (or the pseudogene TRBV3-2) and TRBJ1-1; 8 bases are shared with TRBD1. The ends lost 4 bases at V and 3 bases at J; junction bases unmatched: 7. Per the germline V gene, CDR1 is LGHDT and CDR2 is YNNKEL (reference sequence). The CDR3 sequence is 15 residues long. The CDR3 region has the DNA TGTGCCAGCAGCCCAATCAGGGGGCGGGACACTGAAGCTTTCTTT. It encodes CASSPIRGRDTEAFF.

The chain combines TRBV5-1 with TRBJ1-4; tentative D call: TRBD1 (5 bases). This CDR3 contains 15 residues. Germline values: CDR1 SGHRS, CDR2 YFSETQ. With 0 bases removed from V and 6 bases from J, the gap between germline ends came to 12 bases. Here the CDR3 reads CASSLGGRVDEKLFF. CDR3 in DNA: TGCGCCAGCAGCTTGGGAGGCAGGGTGGATGAAAAACTGTTTTTT.

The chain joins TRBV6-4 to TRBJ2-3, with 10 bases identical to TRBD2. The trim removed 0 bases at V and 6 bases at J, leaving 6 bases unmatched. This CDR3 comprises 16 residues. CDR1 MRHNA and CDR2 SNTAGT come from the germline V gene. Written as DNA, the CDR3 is TGTGCCAGCAGTGACTCAGCGGGGGGGCCGTCGGATACGCAGTATTTT. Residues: CASSDSAGGPSDTQYF.

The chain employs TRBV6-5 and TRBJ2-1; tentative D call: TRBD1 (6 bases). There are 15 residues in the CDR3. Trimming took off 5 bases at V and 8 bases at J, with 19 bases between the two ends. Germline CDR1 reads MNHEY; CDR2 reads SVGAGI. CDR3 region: CASSTGTIFLDEQFF. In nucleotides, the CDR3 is TGTGCCAGCAGTACCGGGACAATCTTCCTCGATGAGCAGTTCTTC.

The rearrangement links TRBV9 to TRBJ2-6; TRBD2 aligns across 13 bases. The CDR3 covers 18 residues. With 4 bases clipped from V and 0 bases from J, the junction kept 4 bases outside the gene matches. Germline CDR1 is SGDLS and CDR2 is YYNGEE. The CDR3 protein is CASSPRLAGGSGANVLTF. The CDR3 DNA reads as TGTGCCAGCAGCCCCCGACTAGCGGGGGGCTCTGGGGCCAACGTCCTGACTTTC.

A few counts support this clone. As DNA, the CDR3 is TGTGCCAGCAGCTTAGGAGGGTCTAGCGGGGAAAGAGATACCCAGTACTTC. Translating it yields CASSLGGSSGERDTQYF. V usage is TRBV7-9 and J usage is TRBJ2-5; 9 nucleotides line up with TRBD2. Per germline, CDR1 SEHNR and CDR2 FQNEAQ (reference sequence). J gave up 8 bases and V 1 base, and 14 bases lay outside the gene matches. This CDR3 comprises 17 residues.

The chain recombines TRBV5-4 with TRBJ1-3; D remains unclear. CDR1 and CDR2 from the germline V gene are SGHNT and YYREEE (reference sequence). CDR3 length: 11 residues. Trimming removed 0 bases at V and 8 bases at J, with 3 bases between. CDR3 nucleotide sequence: TGTGCCAGCAGCTTGGCGGACACCATATATTTT. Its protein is CASSLADTIYF.